The subject of this entry is one TCR beta chain. Its antigen has not been determined. Per-nucleotide qualities are absent, and no much larger clonotype sits a single base away. The sample originates from a study of blood T cell repertoires in COVID-19 (TCRdb year 2020). Regarding the research as a whole: The collaborator samples originated in the United States, Italy and Spain and spanned the acute and convalescent phases of COVID-19. The prospective study material was composed of cDNA or gDNA derived from T cells, B-cell-depleted T cells, or PBMCs. Subjects who had been exposed to COVID-19, were actively infected with it, or had recovered from it provided the deeply sampled blood TCRbeta repertoires that made up the dataset. The repertoires were made available in a free public database intended to serve as a resource for research on the immune response to SARS-CoV-2. Samples came from the ongoing ImmuneRACE study (first 160 participants) plus 1,254 subjects from 6 global collaborators. The sample metadata nearly always contained a de-identified subject ID, COVID-19 status, age in years and sex. Where HLA class I and class II types were available, the types were taken from metadata supplied by the sample provider, not from assay-based typing.

The paper as a whole reports these results and caveats: Clinical and demographic metadata were provided uncurated, with the amount varying by source and participant.

The collaborating institutions used their own protocols to collect whole blood in K2EDTA tubes. For TCRbeta analysis, collaborators shipped samples as frozen whole blood, isolated PBMCs, or DNA extracted from either of those sample types. TCRbeta CDR3 regions were amplified from genomic DNA by means of the immunoSEQ Assay, a bias-controlled multiplex PCR. The authors' analysis ran thus. The number of nucleated cells in each sample was estimated from the amplification of reference gene primers within the assay. To quantify the absolute abundance of each unique TCRbeta CDR3 rearrangement, sequence reads were collapsed and filtered. For each sample, productive Simpson clonality was calculated as the square root of Simpson's diversity index over productive rearrangements. TCRdb mirrors the immuneACCESS table, restricted to in-frame sequences. Some clones are absent from its copies; in checked studies, under half trace to an unresolved V gene, and the reason for the others is unknown. V and J calls and clone size are as listed in that table; D and trimming were resolved from the DNA. The sample includes approximately 60,000 clones, with roughly 84% observed a single time. Clones ranked in the top ten supply roughly 20% of the sample.

Sequencing used peripheral blood. This clonotype was obtained from a woman of 80 years or more with active or convalescent COVID-19.

This receptor has the CDR3 CASSQEPGNIGEKLFF. The sequence in DNA is TGCGCCAGCAGCCAAGAACCCGGGAATATAGGAGAAAAACTGTTTTTT. Recombination connected TRBV4-1 to TRBJ1-4, with the D gene call left open. The germline V gene encodes CDR1 MGHRA and CDR2 YSYEKL. The trim is 0 bases for V and 8 bases for J, with a gap of 16 bases between the germline ends. Spanning cysteine to phenylalanine, the CDR3 consists of 16 amino acids. Only the CDR3 portion is preserved as DNA: 48 bases, with reading frame beginning at the first base.